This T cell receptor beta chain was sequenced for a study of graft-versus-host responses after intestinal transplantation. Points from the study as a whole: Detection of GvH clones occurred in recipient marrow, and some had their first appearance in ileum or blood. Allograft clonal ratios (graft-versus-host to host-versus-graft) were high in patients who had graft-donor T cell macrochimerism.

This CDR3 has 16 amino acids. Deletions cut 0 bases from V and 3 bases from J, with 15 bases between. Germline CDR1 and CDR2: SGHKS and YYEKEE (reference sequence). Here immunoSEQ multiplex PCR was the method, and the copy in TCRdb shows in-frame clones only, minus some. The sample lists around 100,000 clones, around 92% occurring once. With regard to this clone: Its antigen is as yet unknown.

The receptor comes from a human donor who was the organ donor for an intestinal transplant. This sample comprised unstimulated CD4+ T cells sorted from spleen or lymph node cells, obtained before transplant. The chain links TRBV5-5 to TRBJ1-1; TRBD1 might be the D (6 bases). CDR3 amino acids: CASSLALGGRDTEAFF. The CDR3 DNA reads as TGTGCCAGCAGCTTGGCCTTGGGGGGGCGGGACACTGAAGCTTTCTTT.